These 11 T cell receptor beta chains came from one sample sequenced in a study of chemoradiotherapy in HPV16-positive cancers. The data were produced by immunoSEQ multiplex PCR, yet TCRdb's version contains in-frame clones alone and is incomplete. Altogether roughly 32,000 clones are present, 80% to 90% being singletons, with the ten largest covering more than 3%. Material: blood, obtained from a patient who underwent chemoradiotherapy. These receptors all come from a human donor with HPV-associated anogenital cancer.

This clone has a handful of counts. Sequence at one end of the junction differs from germline and may be a read error. The gene calls are TRBV7-2 and TRBJ2-7; 10 nucleotides agree with TRBD2. Germline CDR1 reads SGHTA; CDR2 reads FQGNSA. The CDR3 is 17 residues long. The CDR3 DNA follows: TGTGCCAGCAGCTCCCCCACTAGCGGGATTTTCTCCTACGAGCAGTGCTTC. This gives the protein CASSSPTSGIFSYEQCF.

This clone was seen once. The chain has TRBV5-4 and TRBJ2-6; 7 nucleotides match TRBD2. V was pared by 10 bases and J by 4 bases, with 8 bases of the junction left unmatched. Per germline, CDR1 SGHNT and CDR2 YYREEE (reference sequence). The CDR3 runs 14 residues. The CDR3 loop reads CASREVRGANVLTF. In DNA form, the CDR3 reads TGTGCCTCTCGGGAGGTGAGAGGGGCCAACGTCCTGACTTTC.

The chain carries TRBV9 and TRBJ2-6; D gene unclear. V lost 3 bases, J lost 0 bases, and 7 bases lay in between. The CDR3 has 15 residues. Germline V gene sequence: CDR1 SGDLS, CDR2 YYNGEE. CDR3 protein: CASSAVGSGANVLTF. CDR3 bases: TGTGCCAGCAGCGCGGTGGGCTCTGGGGCCAACGTCCTGACTTTC. Full variable domain (rest looked up from reference TRBV9 and TRBJ2-6): DSGVTQTPKHLITATGQRVTLRCSPRSGDLSVYWYQQSLDQGLQFLIQYYNGEERAKGNILERFSAQQFPDLHSELNLSSLELGDSALYFCASSAVGSGANVLTFGAGSRLTVL.

This sequence joins TRBV5-8 and TRBJ2-2; 7 bases agree with TRBD2. This CDR3 has 15 residues. V was clipped by 1 base and J by 3 bases; unmatched bases: 3. The V gene's germline CDR1 is SGHTS and CDR2 YDEGEE. The CDR3 nucleotides are TGTGCCAGCAGCTTGCGCGGGGGATACACCGGGGAGCTGTTTTTT. Translation gives CASSLRGGYTGELFF.

The chain recombines TRBV6-1 with TRBJ2-5; 12 positions match TRBD2. Germline V gives CDR1 MNHNS, CDR2 SASEGT. V gave up 4 bases and J gave up 4 bases; unmatched junction bases: 4. The CDR3 extends over 15 amino acids. The DNA for the CDR3 is TGTGCCAGCAGTGGAACTAGCGGGGGGCGAGAGACCCAGTACTTC. It codes for CASSGTSGGRETQYF.

The chain combines TRBV11-2 with TRBJ2-2, with TRBD2 identical over 7 bases. J gave up 1 base and V 7 bases, and 3 bases lay outside the gene matches. This CDR3 is 14 amino acids long. Germline CDR1 reads SGHAT; CDR2 reads FQNNGV. CDR3 region: CASTRGVNTGELFF. DNA for the CDR3: TGTGCCAGCACCCGGGGGGTGAACACCGGGGAGCTGTTTTTT.

The J gene is TRBJ1-5, the V gene TRBV7-6, with a weak D call TRBD1 (5 bases). The CDR3 has 13 amino acids. Germline CDR1 and CDR2: SGHVS and FNYEAQ. Trimming shortened V by 2 bases and J by 9 bases, and 11 bases separated the two germline ends. The CDR3 loop is CASSLRDEGPQHF. CDR3 coding DNA: TGTGCCAGCAGCTTACGGGACGAGGGGCCCCAGCATTTT. The entire variable domain, with the rest obtained from reference TRBV7-6 and TRBJ1-5, is as follows: GAGVSQSPRYKVTKRGQDVALRCDPISGHVSLYWYRQALGQGPEFLTYFNYEAQQDKSGLPNDRFSAERPEGSISTLTIQRTEQRDSAMYRCASSLRDEGPQHFGDGTRLSIL.

The rearrangement joins TRBV5-8 to TRBJ2-1, with TRBD2 matching over 9 bases. The germline V gene has CDR1 SGHTS and CDR2 YDEGEE. V was pared by 0 bases and J by 0 bases, with 4 bases of the junction left unmatched. The CDR3 contains 17 residues. The CDR3 region has the DNA TGTGCCAGCAGCTTGGCAGCGGGAGGCCGCTCCTACAATGAGCAGTTCTTC. Protein sequence: CASSLAAGGRSYNEQFF.

The chain is built from TRBV4-3 and TRBJ1-2; possibly TRBD1 for D (6 bases). CDR1 is LGHNA and CDR2 is YSLEER in the germline V gene. CDR3 length: 14 amino acids. The V gene lost 1 base and the J gene lost 2 bases, with 8 bases spanning the gap. The CDR3 protein is CASSQGGGNYGYTF. CDR3 DNA: TGCGCCAGCAGCCAAGGAGGGGGGAACTATGGCTACACCTTC.

This chain uses TRBV5-5 with TRBJ2-7, with D tentatively TRBD2 (5 bases). V was pared by 0 bases and J by 5 bases, with 15 bases between. Germline CDR1 is SGHKS and CDR2 is YYEKEE (reference sequence). CDR3 length: 15 residues. The CDR3 is CASSLGLRLSNEQYF. CDR3 nucleotide sequence: TGTGCCAGCAGCTTGGGGTTGAGACTATCTAACGAGCAGTACTTC.

The chain links TRBV2 to TRBJ2-3; TRBD2 aligns across 7 bases. The CDR3 is 13 amino acids. Germline CDR1 SNHLY, CDR2 FYNNEI. The trim removed 5 bases at V and 9 bases at J, leaving 8 bases unmatched. The CDR3 nucleotides are TGTGCCAGCAGTCTAGGGGCGGGGGAGACGCAGTATTTT. It encodes CASSLGAGETQYF.